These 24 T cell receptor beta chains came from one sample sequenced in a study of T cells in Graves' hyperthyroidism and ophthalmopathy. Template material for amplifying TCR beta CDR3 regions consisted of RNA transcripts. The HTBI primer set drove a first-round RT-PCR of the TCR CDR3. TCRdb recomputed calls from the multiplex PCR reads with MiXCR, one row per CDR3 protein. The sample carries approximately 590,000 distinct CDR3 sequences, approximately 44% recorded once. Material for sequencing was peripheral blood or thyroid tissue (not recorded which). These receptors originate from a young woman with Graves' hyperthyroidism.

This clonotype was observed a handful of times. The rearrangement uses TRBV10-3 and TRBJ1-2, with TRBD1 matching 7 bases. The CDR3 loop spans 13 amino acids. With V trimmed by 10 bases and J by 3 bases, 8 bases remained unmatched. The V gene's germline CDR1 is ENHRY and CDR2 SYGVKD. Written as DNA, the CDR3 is TGTGCCAGCGGAGGGGGCGCGGACTATGGCTACACCTTC. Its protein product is CASGGGADYGYTF.

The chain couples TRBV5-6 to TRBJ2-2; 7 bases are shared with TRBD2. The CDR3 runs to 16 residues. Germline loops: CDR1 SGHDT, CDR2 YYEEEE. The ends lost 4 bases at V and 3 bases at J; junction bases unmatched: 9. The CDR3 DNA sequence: TGTGCCAGCAGCCTTTTAGCGGGCAGTGACACCGGGGAGCTGTTTTTT. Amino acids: CASSLLAGSDTGELFF.

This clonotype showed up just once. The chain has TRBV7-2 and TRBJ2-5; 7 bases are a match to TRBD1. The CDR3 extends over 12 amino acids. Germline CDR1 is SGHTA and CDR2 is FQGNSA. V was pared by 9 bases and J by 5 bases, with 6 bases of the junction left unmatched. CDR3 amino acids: CASRQGVETQYF. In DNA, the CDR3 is TGTGCCAGTCGACAGGGAGTGGAGACCCAGTACTTC. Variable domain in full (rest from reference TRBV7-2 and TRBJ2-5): GAGVSQSPSNKVTEKGKDVELRCDPISGHTALYWYRQSLGQGLEFLIYFQGNSAPDKSGLPSDRFSAERTGGSVSTLTIQRTQQEDSAVYLCASRQGVETQYFGPGTRLLVL.

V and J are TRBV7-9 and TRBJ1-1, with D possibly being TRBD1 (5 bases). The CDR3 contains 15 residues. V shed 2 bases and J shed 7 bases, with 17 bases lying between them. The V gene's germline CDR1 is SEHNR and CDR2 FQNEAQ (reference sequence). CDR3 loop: CASSLLGVRTNEAFF. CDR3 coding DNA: TGTGCCAGCAGCTTACTGGGGGTGCGGACTAATGAAGCTTTCTTT. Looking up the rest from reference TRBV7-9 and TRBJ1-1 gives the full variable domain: DTGVSQNPRHKITKRGQNVTFRCDPISEHNRLYWYRQTLGQGPEFLTYFQNEAQLEKSRLLSDRFSAERPKGSFSTLEIQRTEQGDSAMYLCASSLLGVRTNEAFFGQGTRLTVV.

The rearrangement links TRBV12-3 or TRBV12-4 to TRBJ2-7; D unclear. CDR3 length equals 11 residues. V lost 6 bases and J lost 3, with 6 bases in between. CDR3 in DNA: TGTGCCAGCAGATACAACTACGAGCAGTACTTC. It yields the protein CASRYNYEQYF.

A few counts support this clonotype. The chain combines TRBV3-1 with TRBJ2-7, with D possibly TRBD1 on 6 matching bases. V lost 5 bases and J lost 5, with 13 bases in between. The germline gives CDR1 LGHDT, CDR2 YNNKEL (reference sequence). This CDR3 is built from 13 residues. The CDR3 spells CASSSRQVNEQYF. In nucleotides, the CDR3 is TGTGCCAGCAGCTCACGACAGGTTAACGAGCAGTACTTC.

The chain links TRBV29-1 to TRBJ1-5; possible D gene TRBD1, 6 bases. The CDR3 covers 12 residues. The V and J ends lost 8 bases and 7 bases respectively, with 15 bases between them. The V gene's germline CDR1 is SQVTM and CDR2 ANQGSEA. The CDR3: CSMIRRGQPQHF. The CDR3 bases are TGCAGCATGATCCGGAGGGGGCAGCCCCAGCATTTT.

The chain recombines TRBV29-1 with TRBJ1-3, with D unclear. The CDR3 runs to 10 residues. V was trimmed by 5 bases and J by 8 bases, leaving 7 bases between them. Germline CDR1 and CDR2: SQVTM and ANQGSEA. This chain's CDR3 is CSVLGHTIYF. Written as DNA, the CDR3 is TGCAGCGTTCTAGGACACACCATATATTTT.

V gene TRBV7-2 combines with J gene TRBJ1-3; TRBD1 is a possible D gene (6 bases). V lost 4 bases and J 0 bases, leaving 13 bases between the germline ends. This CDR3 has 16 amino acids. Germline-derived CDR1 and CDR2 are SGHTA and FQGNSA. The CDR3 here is CASSSVGQSSGNTIYF. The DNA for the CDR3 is TGTGCCAGCAGCTCGGTCGGACAGAGCTCTGGAAACACCATATATTTT.

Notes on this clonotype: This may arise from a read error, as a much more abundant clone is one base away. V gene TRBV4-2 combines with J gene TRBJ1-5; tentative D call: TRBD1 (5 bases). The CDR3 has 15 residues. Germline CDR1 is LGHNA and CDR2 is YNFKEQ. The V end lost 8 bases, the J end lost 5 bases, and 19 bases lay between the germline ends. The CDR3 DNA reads TGTGCCAGCCGCCGCGTGGCGGGGGTCGATCAGCCCCAGCATTTT. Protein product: CASRRVAGVDQPQHF.

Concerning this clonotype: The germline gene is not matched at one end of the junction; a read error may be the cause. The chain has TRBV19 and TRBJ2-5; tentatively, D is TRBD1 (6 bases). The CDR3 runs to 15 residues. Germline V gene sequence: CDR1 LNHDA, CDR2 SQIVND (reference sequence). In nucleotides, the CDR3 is TGTGCCGGTAGTATAGCTGCGGACAGTAAGGAGACCCAGTACTTC. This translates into CAGSIAADSKETQYF.

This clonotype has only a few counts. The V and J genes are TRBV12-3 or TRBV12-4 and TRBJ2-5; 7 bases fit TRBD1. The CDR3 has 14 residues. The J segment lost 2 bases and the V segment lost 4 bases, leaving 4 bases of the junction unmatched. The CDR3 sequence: CASSSRDRQETQYF. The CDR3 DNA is TGTGCCAGCAGTTCCCGGGACAGACAAGAGACCCAGTACTTC.

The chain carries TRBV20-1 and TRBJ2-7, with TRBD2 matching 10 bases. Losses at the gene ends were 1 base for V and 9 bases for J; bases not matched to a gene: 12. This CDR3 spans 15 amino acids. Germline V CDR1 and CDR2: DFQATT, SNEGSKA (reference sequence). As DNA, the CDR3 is TGCAGTGCTAGAGTGTCAGCGGGACTAGCGCGACCGCAGTACTTC. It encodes CSARVSAGLARPQYF.

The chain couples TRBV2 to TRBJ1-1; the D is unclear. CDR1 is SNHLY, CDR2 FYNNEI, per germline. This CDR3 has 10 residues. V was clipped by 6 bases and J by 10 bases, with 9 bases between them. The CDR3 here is CASRETGAFF. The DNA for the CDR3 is TGTGCCAGCAGGGAGACGGGAGCTTTCTTT.

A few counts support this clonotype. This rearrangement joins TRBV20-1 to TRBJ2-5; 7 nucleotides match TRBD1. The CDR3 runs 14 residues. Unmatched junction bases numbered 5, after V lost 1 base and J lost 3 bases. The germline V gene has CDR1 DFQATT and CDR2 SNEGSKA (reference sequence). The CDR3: CSARGLTGEETQYF. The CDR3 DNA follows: TGCAGTGCTAGAGGACTTACAGGGGAAGAGACCCAGTACTTC.

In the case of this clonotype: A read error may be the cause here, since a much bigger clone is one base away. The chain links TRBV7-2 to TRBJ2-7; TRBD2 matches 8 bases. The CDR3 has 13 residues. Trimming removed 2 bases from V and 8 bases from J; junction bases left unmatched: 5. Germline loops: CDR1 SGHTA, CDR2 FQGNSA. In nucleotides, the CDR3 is TGTGCCAGCAGCTTAAGCGGGAGCGACAAGCAGTACTTC. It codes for CASSLSGSDKQYF.

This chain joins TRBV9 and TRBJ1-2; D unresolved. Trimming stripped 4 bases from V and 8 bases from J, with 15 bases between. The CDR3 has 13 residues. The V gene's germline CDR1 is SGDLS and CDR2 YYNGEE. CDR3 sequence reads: CASSQDHGGGYTF. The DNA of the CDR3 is TGTGCCAGCAGCCAAGATCATGGAGGGGGCTACACCTTC.

In nucleotides, the CDR3 is TGTGCCAGCAGCAGGACAGGGAGAGGCGAGCAGTACTTC. Translating gives CASSRTGRGEQYF. J is TRBJ2-7 and V is TRBV7-6; 8 bases align to TRBD1. The germline gives CDR1 SGHVS, CDR2 FNYEAQ. This CDR3 is 13 amino acids long. V lost 5 bases to trimming and J lost 6 bases; unmatched junction nucleotides: 6.

The CDR3 region has the DNA TGTGCCAGCAGCCCTCGTGGGAGGGGCCAAGAGACCCAGTACTTC. Protein product: CASSPRGRGQETQYF. The J gene is TRBJ2-5, the V gene TRBV7-7; TRBD2 agrees at 7 bases. Trimming cost V 5 bases and J 1 base; bases outside gene matches: 7. The CDR3 consists of 15 residues. Germline assignment: CDR1 SSHAT and CDR2 FNYEAQ (reference sequence).

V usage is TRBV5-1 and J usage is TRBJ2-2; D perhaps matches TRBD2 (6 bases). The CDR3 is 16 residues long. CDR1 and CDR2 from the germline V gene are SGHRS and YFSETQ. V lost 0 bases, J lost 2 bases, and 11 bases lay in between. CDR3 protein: CASSLAIAANTGELFF. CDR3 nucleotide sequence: TGCGCCAGCAGCTTGGCAATAGCGGCTAACACCGGGGAGCTGTTTTTT.

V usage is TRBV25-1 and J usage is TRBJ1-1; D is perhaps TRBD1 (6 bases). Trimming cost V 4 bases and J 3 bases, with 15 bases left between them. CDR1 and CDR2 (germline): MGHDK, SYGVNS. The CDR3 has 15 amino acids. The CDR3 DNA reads TGTGCCAGCAGTGCTAAGGGGGTAAGCGACACTGAAGCTTTCTTT. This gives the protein CASSAKGVSDTEAFF. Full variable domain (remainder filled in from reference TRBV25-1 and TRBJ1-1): EADIYQTPRYLVIGTGKKITLECSQTMGHDKMYWYQQDPGMELHLIHYSYGVNSTEKGDLSSESTVSRIRTEHFPLTLESARPSHTSQYLCASSAKGVSDTEAFFGQGTRLTVV.

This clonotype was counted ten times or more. This CDR3 reads CSSGLAGLQETQYF. CDR3 nucleotides: TGCAGCTCCGGGCTAGCGGGGCTACAAGAGACCCAGTACTTC. The rearrangement uses TRBV29-1 and TRBJ2-5, with 9 bases identical to TRBD2. The germline CDR1 and CDR2 sequences are SQVTM and ANQGSEA. J lost 2 bases, V lost 8 bases, and 9 bases had no gene match. CDR3 size: 14 residues.

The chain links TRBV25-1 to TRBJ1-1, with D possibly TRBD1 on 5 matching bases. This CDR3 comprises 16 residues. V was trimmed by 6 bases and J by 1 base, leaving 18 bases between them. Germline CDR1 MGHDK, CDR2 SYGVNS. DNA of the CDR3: TGTGCCAGCAGCCAAGATCTGGGGCAGGCGAACACTGAAGCTTTCTTT. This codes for CASSQDLGQANTEAFF.

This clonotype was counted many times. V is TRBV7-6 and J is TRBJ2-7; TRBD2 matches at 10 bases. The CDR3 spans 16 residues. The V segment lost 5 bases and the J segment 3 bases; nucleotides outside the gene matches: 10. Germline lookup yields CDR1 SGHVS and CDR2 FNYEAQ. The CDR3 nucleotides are TGTGCCAGCAGCGCGACAACGGGGACTAGCGTCTACGAGCAGTACTTC. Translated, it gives CASSATTGTSVYEQYF.